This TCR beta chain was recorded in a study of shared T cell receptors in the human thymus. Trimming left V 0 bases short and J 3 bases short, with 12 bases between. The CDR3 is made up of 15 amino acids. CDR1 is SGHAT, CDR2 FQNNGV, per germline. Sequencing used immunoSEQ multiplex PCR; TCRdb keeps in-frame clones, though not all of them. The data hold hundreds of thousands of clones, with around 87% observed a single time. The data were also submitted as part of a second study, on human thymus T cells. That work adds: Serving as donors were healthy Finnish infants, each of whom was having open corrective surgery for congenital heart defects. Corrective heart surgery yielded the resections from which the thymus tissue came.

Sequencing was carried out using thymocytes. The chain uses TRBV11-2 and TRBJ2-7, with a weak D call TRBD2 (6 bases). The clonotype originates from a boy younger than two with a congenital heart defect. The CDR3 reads CASSLDRQDYYEQYF. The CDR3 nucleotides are TGTGCCAGCAGCTTAGATCGCCAGGACTACTACGAGCAGTACTTC.